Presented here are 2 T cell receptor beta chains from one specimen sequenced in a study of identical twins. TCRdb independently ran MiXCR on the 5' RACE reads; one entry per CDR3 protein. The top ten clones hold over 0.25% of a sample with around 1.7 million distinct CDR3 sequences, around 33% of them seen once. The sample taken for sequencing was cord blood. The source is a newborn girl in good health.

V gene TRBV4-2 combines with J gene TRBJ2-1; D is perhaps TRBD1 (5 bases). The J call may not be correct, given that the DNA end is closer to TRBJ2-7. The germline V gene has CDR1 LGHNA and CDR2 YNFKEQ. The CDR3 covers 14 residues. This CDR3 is CASSQGRTYNEQYF. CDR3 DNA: TGTGCCAGCAGCCAGGGGCGGACCTACAATGAGCAGTACTTC.

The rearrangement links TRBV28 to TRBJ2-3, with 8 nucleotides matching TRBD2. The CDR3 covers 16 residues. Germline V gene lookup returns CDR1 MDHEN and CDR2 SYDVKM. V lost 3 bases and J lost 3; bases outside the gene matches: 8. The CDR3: CASSLTRPSGTDTQYF. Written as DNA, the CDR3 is TGTGCCAGCAGTTTGACTCGTCCTAGCGGGACAGATACGCAGTATTTT. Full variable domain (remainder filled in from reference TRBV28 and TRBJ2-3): DVKVTQSSRYLVKRTGEKVFLECVQDMDHENMFWYRQDPGLGLRLIYFSYDVKMKEKGDIPEGYSVSREKKERFSLILESASTNQTSMYLCASSLTRPSGTDTQYFGPGTRLTVL.